This record concerns one T cell receptor beta chain sequence. Its cognate antigen has yet to be identified. Qualities for individual bases were not recorded, and no much larger clone is one base off. Germline trimming amounts to 3 bases on V and 4 bases on J, with 8 as the count of junction bases outside the gene matches. The germline V gene (reference sequence) supplies CDR1 PRHDT and CDR2 FYEKMQ. Spanning cysteine to phenylalanine, the CDR3 consists of 15 amino acids. Solely the CDR3 DNA is kept, with 45 bases framed from the first base. This sample stems from a study of radiation and T cells in renal cell carcinoma (dated by TCRdb to the early 2020s). Regarding the study in general: The samples were obtained from a clinical trial, where primary renal cell carcinomas were treated with 15 Gy stereotactic body radiation therapy and then removed by nephrectomy 4 weeks afterward. In total, around 53 samples, comprising around 26 tumors and around 27 peripheral blood samples, were subjected to TCR beta sequencing. In the approximately 53 samples combined, some 4,100,000 unique CDR3 nucleotide sequences were found, encoding 3,000,000 or so unique CDR3 amino acid sequences.

What the time point label conveys for this sample: baseline pretreatment blood. The treatment or condition label, as the study defines it: 15 Gy SBRT to primary tumor, nephrectomy 4 weeks later. To follow tumor-enriched clonotypes, peripheral blood was collected serially from radiation-treated patients at baseline and again at 2 weeks and 4 weeks after SBRT. All patients had renal cell carcinoma with clear cell pathology. The QIAamp DNA Blood Mini Kit (Qiagen) was used to prepare genomic DNA for TCR sequencing. The analyses included just those samples that passed every quality control check. The immunoSEQ kit was used, according to the manufacturer's recommendations, to generate TCR beta libraries from genomic DNA. To prepare the libraries, a first multiplex PCR with proprietary primers was run, followed by a second PCR that added unique barcodes, and a bead cleanup was done after each round. Each sample batch included a kit-provided positive control reaction and a negative control reaction. The final libraries were assessed on an Agilent 4200 TapeStation D1000 ScreenTape, pooled by volume, and quantified by qPCR. Sequencing was performed on an Illumina NextSeq500 with a MidOutput 150-cycle cartridge, and 156 Read1 and 15 Index1 cycles were run with kit custom primers. The pooled library was loaded at approximately 1 pM with a roughly 20% PhiX control spike-in. Regarding the original processing steps: Vendor-processed data were analyzed in R, with a clonotype defined as all T cells sharing the same CDR3 nucleotide sequence. For clone abundance analyses, frequencies were normalized to the 10,000 most abundant clones per sample. Public T cell clones, averaging fewer than five per sample, were removed before analysis. A difference in abundance of at least 32-fold between compartments was used to define tumor-enriched and baseline blood-enriched clonotypes. Clonotypes expanded or contracted between blood time points were identified with a beta-binomial differential abundance model. The Baroni-Urbani and Buser coefficient was used to measure tumor-blood repertoire similarity, and groups were compared with two-tailed Wilcoxon tests in R. In its TCRdb copy, this immuneACCESS table keeps in-frame sequences only and misses some clones. Where compared with another copy, unresolved V genes explain less than half of these, and the others have no known cause. V, J and clone size were drawn from that table, and D and trimming were deduced from the DNA. The table for this sample lists approximately 150,000 clones; around 78% of them were counted only once. The ten most abundant clones make up roughly 25% of the sample.

Broader findings and caveats from the paper: Because pretreatment tumor biopsies were not available, the study could not determine whether clonotypes were already present within the tumor at baseline. The single-armed trial design could not address effects of radiation dose or scheduling on the TCR repertoire. Changes in the blood repertoire were not tracked past 4 weeks after treatment. An increase in top tumor clonotypes in blood was observed from baseline to 2 weeks post-radiation, followed by contraction by 4 weeks, which was taken to suggest transient expansion of tumor-resident clones.

The source of this sequence is a woman between 45 and 60 years old with renal cell carcinoma. This sequence uses TRBV13 and TRBJ1-2; 7 junctional bases match TRBD1. The sample was blood, taken from a patient whose treatment included radiotherapy and nephrectomy. The CDR3 is CASSFRTGTRYGYTF. In nucleotides, the sequence is TGTGCCAGCAGCTTCCGGACAGGCACCCGCTATGGCTACACCTTC.